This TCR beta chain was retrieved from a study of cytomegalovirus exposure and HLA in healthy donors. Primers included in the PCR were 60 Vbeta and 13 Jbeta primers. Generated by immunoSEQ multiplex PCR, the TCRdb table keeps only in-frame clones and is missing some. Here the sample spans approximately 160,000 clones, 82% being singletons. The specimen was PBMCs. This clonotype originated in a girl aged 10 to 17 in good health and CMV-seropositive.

The CDR3 region is CASSLIDSTETQYF. In DNA form, the CDR3 reads TGTGCCAGCAGTTTAATCGACAGCACAGAGACCCAGTACTTC. This chain joins TRBV28 and TRBJ2-5, with TRBD1 as a possible D gene (5 bases). This CDR3 has 14 amino acids. The germline V gene has CDR1 MDHEN and CDR2 SYDVKM. V lost 2 bases and J 4 bases, leaving 11 bases between the germline ends.